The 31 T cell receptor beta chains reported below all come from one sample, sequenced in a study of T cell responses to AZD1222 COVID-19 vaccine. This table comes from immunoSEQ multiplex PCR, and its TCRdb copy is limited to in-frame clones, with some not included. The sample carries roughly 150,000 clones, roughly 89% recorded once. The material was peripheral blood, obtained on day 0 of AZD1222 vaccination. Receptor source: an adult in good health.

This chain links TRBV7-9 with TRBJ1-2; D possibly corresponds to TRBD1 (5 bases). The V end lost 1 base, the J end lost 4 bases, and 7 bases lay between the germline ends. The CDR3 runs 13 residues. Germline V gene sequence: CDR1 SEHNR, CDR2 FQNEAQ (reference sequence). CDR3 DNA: TGTGCCAGCAGCTTAGGTGGGACCTATGGCTACACCTTC. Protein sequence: CASSLGGTYGYTF.

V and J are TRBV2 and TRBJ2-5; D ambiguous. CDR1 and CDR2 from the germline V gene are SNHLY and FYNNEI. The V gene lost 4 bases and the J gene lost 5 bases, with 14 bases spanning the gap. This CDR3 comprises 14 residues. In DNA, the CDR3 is TGTGCCAGCAGTGGGGATAAGGGCGCGGAGACCCAGTACTTC. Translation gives CASSGDKGAETQYF.

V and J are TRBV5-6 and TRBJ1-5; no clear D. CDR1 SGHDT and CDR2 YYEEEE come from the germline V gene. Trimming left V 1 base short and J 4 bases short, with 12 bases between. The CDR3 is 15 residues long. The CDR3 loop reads CASSLRRRSNQPQHF. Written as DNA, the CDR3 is TGTGCCAGCAGCTTGAGGAGGAGGTCGAATCAGCCCCAGCATTTT.

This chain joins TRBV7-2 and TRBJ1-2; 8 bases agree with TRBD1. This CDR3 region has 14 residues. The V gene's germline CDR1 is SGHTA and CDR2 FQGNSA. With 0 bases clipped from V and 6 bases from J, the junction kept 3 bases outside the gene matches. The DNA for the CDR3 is TGTGCCAGCAGCTTAGCGGACAGGGTTGATGGCTACACCTTC. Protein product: CASSLADRVDGYTF. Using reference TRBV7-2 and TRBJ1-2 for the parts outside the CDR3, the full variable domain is GAGVSQSPSNKVTEKGKDVELRCDPISGHTALYWYRQSLGQGLEFLIYFQGNSAPDKSGLPSDRFSAERTGGSVSTLTIQRTQQEDSAVYLCASSLADRVDGYTFGSGTRLTVV.

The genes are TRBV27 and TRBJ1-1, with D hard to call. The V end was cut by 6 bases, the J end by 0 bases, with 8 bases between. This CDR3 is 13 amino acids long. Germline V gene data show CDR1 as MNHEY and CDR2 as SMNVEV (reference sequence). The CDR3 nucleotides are TGTGCCAGCAGAACAGTGATGAACACTGAAGCTTTCTTT. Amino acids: CASRTVMNTEAFF.

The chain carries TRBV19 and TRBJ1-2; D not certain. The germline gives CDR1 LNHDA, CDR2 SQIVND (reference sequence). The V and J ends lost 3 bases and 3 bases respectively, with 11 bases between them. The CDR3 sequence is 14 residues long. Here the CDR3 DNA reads TGTGCCAGTAGTATCACGGACGGCGACTATGGCTACACCTTC. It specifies CASSITDGDYGYTF.

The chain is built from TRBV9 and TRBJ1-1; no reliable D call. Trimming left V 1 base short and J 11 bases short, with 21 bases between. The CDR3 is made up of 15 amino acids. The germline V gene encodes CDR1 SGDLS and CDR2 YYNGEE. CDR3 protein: CASSVTPNVNHRAFF. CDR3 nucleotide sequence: TGTGCCAGCAGCGTAACCCCCAACGTCAACCATCGGGCTTTCTTT.

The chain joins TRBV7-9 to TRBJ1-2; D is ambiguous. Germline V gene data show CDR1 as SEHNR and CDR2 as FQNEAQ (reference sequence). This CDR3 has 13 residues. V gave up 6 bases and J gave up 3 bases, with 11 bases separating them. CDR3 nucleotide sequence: TGTGCCAGCAGGCCGAGGGAGTACTATGGCTACACCTTC. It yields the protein CASRPREYYGYTF.

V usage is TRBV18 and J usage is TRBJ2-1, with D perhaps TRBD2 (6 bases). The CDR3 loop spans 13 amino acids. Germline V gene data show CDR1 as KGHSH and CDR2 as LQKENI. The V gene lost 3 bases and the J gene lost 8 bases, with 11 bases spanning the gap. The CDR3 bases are TGTGCCAGCTCACCGGCGGGGCTCGATGAGCAGTTCTTC. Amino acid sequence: CASSPAGLDEQFF.

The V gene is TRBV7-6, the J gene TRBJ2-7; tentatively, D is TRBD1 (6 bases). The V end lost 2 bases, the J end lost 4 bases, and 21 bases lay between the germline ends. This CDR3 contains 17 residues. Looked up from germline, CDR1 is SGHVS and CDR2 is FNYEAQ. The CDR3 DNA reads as TGTGCCAGCAGCTTACCAGCCCTGGACAGCTTTGATTACGAGCAGTACTTC. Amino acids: CASSLPALDSFDYEQYF.

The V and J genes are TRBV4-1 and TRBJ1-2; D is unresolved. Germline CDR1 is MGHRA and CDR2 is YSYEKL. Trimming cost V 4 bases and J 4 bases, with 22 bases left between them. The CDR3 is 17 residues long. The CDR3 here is CASSLAGTGSARYGYTF. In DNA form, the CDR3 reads TGCGCCAGCAGCCTAGCCGGCACCGGCTCCGCGCGCTATGGCTACACCTTC.

The CDR3 DNA is TGTGCCAGCAGCCGGACAGATAATTCACCCCTCCACTTT. Its protein is CASSRTDNSPLHF. The chain employs TRBV3-1 (or the pseudogene TRBV3-2) and TRBJ1-6, with a tentative D call TRBD1 (6 bases). The CDR3 extends over 13 amino acids. V was trimmed by 4 bases and J by 5 bases, leaving 6 bases between them. Germline CDR1 is LGHDT and CDR2 is YNNKEL (reference sequence).

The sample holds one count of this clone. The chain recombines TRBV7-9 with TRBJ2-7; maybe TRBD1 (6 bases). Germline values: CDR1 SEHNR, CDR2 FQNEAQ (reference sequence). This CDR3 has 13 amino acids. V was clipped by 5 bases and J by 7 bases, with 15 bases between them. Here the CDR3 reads CASSTQGFWEQYF. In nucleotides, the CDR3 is TGTGCCAGCAGCACTCAGGGGTTCTGGGAGCAGTACTTC.

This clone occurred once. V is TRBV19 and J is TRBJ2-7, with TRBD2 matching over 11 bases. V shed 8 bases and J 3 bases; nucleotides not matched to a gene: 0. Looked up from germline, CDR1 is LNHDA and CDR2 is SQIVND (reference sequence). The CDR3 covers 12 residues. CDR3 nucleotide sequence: TGTGCCAGTGGGACTAGCGGCTACGAGCAGTACTTC. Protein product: CASGTSGYEQYF.

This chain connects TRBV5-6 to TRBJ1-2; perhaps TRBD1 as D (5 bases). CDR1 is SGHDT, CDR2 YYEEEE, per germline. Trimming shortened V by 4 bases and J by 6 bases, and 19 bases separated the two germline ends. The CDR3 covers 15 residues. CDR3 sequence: CASSLRFGGGNGYTF. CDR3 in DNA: TGTGCCAGCAGCCTCAGGTTCGGGGGAGGTAATGGCTACACCTTC.

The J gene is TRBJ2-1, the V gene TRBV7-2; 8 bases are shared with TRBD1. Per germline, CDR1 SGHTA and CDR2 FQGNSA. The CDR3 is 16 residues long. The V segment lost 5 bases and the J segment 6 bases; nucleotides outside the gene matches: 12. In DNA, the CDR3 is TGTGCCAGCAGCCTCACAGGGGGGCAAAAGCGCAATGAGCAGTTCTTC. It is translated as CASSLTGGQKRNEQFF.

This CDR3 is CASSPGGGQETQYF. The CDR3 DNA reads TGCGCCAGCAGCCCGGGGGGGGGCCAAGAGACCCAGTACTTC. The V gene is TRBV5-1, the J gene TRBJ2-5, with 8 bases lining up with TRBD2. The V and J ends lost 4 bases and 1 base, in that order; junction bases with no gene match: 3. The CDR3 sequence is 14 residues long. CDR1 is SGHRS, CDR2 YFSETQ, per germline. Looking up the rest from reference TRBV5-1 and TRBJ2-5 gives the full variable domain: KAGVTQTPRYLIKTRGQQVTLSCSPISGHRSVSWYQQTPGQGLQFLFEYFSETQRNKGNFPGRFSGRQFSNSRSEMNVSTLELGDSALYLCASSPGGGQETQYFGPGTRLLVL.

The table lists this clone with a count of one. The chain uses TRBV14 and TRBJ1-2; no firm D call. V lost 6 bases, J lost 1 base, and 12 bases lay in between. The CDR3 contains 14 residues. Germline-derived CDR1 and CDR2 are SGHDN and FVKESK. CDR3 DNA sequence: TGTGCCAGCAGTCCCCAAGCGATTAACTATGGCTACACCTTC. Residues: CASSPQAINYGYTF.

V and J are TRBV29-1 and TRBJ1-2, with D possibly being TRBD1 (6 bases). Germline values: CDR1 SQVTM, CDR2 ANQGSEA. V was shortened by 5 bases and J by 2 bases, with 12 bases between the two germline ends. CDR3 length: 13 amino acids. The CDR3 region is CSVQTGTNYGYTF. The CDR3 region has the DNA TGCAGCGTTCAAACAGGGACGAACTATGGCTACACCTTC.

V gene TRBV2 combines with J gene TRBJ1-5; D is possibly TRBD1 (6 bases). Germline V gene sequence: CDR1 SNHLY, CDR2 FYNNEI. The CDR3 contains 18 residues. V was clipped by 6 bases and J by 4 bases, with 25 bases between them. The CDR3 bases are TGTGCCAGCAGCCCAAGCAGTCCAGGGGATCGAGGGAATCAGCCCCAGCATTTT. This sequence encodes CASSPSSPGDRGNQPQHF.

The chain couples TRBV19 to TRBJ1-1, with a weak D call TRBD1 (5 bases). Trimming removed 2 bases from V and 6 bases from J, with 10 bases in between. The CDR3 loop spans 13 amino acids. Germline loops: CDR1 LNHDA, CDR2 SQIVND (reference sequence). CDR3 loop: CASSINGAAEAFF. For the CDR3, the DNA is TGTGCCAGTAGTATAAATGGGGCGGCTGAAGCTTTCTTT.

Written as DNA, the CDR3 is TGTGCCACCAGTGATTTGAGCAGCCGGAACACCGGGGAGCTGTTTTTT. Translating gives CATSDLSSRNTGELFF. J is TRBJ2-2 and V is TRBV24-1; D gene ambiguous. CDR3 length: 16 amino acids. CDR1 is KGHDR and CDR2 is SFDVKD in the germline V gene. With 0 bases removed from V and 1 base from J, the gap between germline ends came to 8 bases.

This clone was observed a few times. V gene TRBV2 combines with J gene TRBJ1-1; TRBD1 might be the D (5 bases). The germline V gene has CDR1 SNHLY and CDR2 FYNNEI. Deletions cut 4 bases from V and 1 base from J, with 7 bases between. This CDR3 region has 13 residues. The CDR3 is CASSGDGNTEAFF. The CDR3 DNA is TGTGCCAGCAGTGGGGACGGGAACACTGAAGCTTTCTTT.

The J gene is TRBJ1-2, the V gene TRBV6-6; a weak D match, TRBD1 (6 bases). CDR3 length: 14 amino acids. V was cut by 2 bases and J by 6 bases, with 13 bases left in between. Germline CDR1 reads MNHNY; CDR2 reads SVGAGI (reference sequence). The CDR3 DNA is TGTGCCAGCAGTTACCCGGCGGGGGGCAATGGCTACACCTTC. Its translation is CASSYPAGGNGYTF.

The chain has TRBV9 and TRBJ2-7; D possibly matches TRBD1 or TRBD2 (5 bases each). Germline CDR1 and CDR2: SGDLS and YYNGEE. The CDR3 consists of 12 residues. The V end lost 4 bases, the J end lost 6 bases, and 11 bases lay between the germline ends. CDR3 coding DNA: TGTGCCAGCAGCACCTCAGGGACCGAGCAGTACTTC. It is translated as CASSTSGTEQYF.

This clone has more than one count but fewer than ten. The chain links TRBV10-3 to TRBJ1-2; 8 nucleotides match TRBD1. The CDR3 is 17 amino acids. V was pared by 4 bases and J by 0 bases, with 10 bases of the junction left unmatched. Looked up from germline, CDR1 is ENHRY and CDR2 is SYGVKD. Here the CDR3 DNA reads TGTGCCATCAGTGTAACAACTGACAGGGGTTCTAACTATGGCTACACCTTC. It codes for CAISVTTDRGSNYGYTF.

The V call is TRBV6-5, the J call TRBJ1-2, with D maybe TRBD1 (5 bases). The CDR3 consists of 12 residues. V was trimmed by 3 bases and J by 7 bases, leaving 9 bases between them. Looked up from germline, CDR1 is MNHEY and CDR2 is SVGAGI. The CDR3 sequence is CASSYGGSGYTF. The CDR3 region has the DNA TGTGCCAGCAGTTATGGGGGAAGTGGCTACACCTTC.

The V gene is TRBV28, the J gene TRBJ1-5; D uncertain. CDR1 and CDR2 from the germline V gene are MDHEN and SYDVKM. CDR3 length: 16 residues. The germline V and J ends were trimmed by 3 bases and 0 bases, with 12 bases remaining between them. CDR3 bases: TGTGCCAGCAGTTTGGGAGACGTACATAGCAATCAGCCCCAGCATTTT. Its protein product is CASSLGDVHSNQPQHF.

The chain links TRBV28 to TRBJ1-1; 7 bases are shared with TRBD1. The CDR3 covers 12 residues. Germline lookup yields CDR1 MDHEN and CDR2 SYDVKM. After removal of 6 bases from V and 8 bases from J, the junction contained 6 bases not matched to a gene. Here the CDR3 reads CASREQGREAFF. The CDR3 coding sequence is TGTGCCAGCAGGGAACAGGGGCGAGAAGCTTTCTTT.

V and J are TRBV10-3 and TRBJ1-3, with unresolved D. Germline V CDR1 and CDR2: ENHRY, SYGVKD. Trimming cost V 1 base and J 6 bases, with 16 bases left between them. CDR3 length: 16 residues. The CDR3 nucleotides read TGTGCCATCAGTGAGTTCCCCCCGGGCCTGGAAAACACCATATATTTT. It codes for CAISEFPPGLENTIYF.

CDR3 protein: CASSFYPGQGNTGELFF. CDR3 DNA: TGTGCCAGCAGTTTCTATCCCGGACAGGGCAACACCGGGGAGCTGTTTTTT. This rearrangement joins TRBV27 to TRBJ2-2; 8 nucleotides align to TRBD1. V shed 3 bases and J 2 bases; nucleotides not matched to a gene: 8. There are 17 residues in the CDR3. The germline CDR1 and CDR2 sequences are MNHEY and SMNVEV (reference sequence).